These 5 T cell receptor beta chains were sequenced from one sample in a study of T-cell memory formation after mild COVID-19. TCRdb reprocessed the 5' RACE reads via MiXCR and lists one record per CDR3 protein. This sample has under 550,000 distinct CDR3 sequences, with roughly 18% found just once. The material sequenced was PBMCs or a T cell subset sorted from them (not recorded which). The source is a man between 18 and 29 years old who had mild COVID-19 (a few samples of this study predate the infection). Cell type and time point are not known.

This clonotype was seen a handful of times. This chain joins TRBV12-3 or TRBV12-4 and TRBJ1-1; D might be TRBD1 (5 bases). The CDR3 runs 11 residues. V was trimmed by 3 bases and J by 12 bases, leaving 11 bases between them. CDR3 DNA: TGTGCCAGCAGTTTCGGGGGTTTGACTTTCTTT. It yields the protein CASSFGGLTFF.

V gene TRBV5-1 combines with J gene TRBJ2-7; 8 bases fit TRBD2. The CDR3 loop spans 15 amino acids. V lost 3 bases, J lost 3 bases, and 8 bases stayed unmatched. CDR1 and CDR2 from the germline V gene are SGHRS and YFSETQ. CDR3 nucleotides: TGCGCCAGCAGCTGGGGTAGCGGGGAAATCTACGAGCAGTACTTC. Encoded protein: CASSWGSGEIYEQYF.

Ten or more counts support this clonotype. This sequence joins TRBV12-3 or TRBV12-4 and TRBJ1-2; D unclear. V lost 6 bases to trimming and J lost 7 bases, with 12 bases between them. CDR3 length: 12 amino acids. This chain's CDR3 is CASSERGLGYTF. As DNA, the CDR3 is TGTGCCAGCAGCGAACGGGGTCTTGGCTACACCTTC.

The chain joins TRBV5-1 to TRBJ1-4, with a possible D match to TRBD1 (6 bases). The germline V gene encodes CDR1 SGHRS and CDR2 YFSETQ. There are 13 residues in the CDR3. The germline V and J ends were trimmed by 0 bases and 6 bases, with 6 bases remaining between them. The CDR3 here is CASSLDRDEKLFF. The CDR3 DNA reads TGCGCCAGCAGCTTGGACAGGGATGAAAAACTGTTTTTT.

The chain joins TRBV18 to TRBJ1-2; TRBD1 is a possible D gene (5 bases). The V end was cut by 6 bases, the J end by 6 bases, with 11 bases between. CDR3 length equals 12 residues. Germline V CDR1 and CDR2: KGHSH, LQKENI. The CDR3: CASSQGLDGYTF. In DNA form, the CDR3 reads TGTGCCAGCTCCCAGGGTTTGGATGGCTACACCTTC.